This is a list of T cell receptor beta chains from one sample in a study of blood T cell repertoires in COVID-19. The protocol was immunoSEQ multiplex PCR, while the TCRdb copy is restricted to in-frame clones and leaves out a portion. This table holds about 200,000 clones, about 81% found once. The source material was peripheral blood. Every receptor here comes from a woman aged 55-70 years with COVID-19, enrolled during active disease. Both conserved end residues are part of each CDR3. A D gene is named only where the DNA matches it firmly. Size tells how often a clone was seen (once, few, many) or the class of an expanded clone, and some rows leave it out.

TRBD1,TRBV5-4,TRBJ1-2,.,TGTGCCAGCCAACCTAGACAGGGGGCGGGAGTTGGCTACACCTTC,CASQPRQGAGVGYTF
TRBD2,TRBV10-3,TRBJ2-5,.,TGTGCCATCAGTGAGTCGATTACGGGACTACCAGCGACCCAGTACTTC,CAISESITGLPATQYF
.,TRBV3-1/TRBV3-2,TRBJ2-5,.,TGTGCCAGCAGCCCGTCGGGGGTTACCGGGGAGACCCAGTACTTC,CASSPSGVTGETQYF
TRBD2,TRBV19,TRBJ2-3,once,TGTGCCAGTAGTATGGGACTAGCGGGAGATTCAGATACGCAGTATTTT,CASSMGLAGDSDTQYF
TRBD1,TRBV5-4,TRBJ1-2,.,TGTGCCAGCAGCTTGGTTGGACAGGGGGGCTATGGCTACACCTTC,CASSLVGQGGYGYTF
TRBD1,TRBV6-5,TRBJ1-1,.,TGTGCCAGCACCCCCGGCCCGGGGACAGGGGAGGGAGCTTTCTTT,CASTPGPGTGEGAFF
.,TRBV19,TRBJ2-3,.,TGTGCCAGTAGTGCGGCAAATACGCAGTATTTT,CASSAANTQYF
TRBD1,TRBV3-1/TRBV3-2,TRBJ2-2,.,TGTGCCAGCAGCAAACTCCGGGACAGGAGTACCGGGGAGCTGTTTTTT,CASSKLRDRSTGELFF
TRBD1,TRBV27,TRBJ2-5,.,TGTGCCAGCAGTCTAGCAACAGGGGCCGGCACGGAGACCCAGTACTTC,CASSLATGAGTETQYF
.,TRBV2,TRBJ1-5,.,TGTGCCAGCAGTAGGGATGCGGAGGATCAGCCCCAGCATTTT,CASSRDAEDQPQHF
.,TRBV19,TRBJ2-1,.,TGTGCCAGTAGTATTGGGGGAGGCTACAATGAGCAGTTCTTC,CASSIGGGYNEQFF
.,TRBV7-9,TRBJ2-5,.,TGTGCCAGCAGCCGGGACTCCTATGGGACCCAGTACTTC,CASSRDSYGTQYF
TRBD1,TRBV7-9,TRBJ1-3,.,TGTGCCAGCAGCCGCCCTGCAGGGGGCTTTACCATATATTTT,CASSRPAGGFTIYF
.,TRBV19,TRBJ2-3,.,TGTGCCAGTAGTCTCCACACGGATACGCAGTATTTT,CASSLHTDTQYF